Listed below are T cell receptor beta chains from one sample, sequenced in a study of CD8+CD57+ T cells in acquired aplastic anemia. Each CDR3 protein gets one entry after TCRdb re-called the reads with MiXCR. The data hold about half a million distinct CDR3 sequences, with about a third observed a single time. The sample was sorted CD4+, CD8+, or CD8+CD57+ T cells (not recorded which) from PBMCs. The receptor source for this set is a human donor with aplastic anemia. The CDR3 runs from the conserved cysteine through the conserved F or W. Each record gives: D gene, V gene, J gene, clone size, CDR3 protein, CDR3 DNA. The D gene is left open where the match is weak. The size entry is marked missing in some rows and otherwise reads once, few, many or a size class.

D: NA; V: TRBV19; J: TRBJ1-1; size: many; CDR3: CASSYPGLGGTEAFF; DNA: TGTGCCAGTAGCTACCCAGGGTTAGGAGGCACTGAAGCTTTCTTT
D: NA; V: TRBV10-3; J: TRBJ1-3; size: many; CDR3: CAIALGEGNTIYF; DNA: TGTGCCATTGCCCTAGGGGAAGGAAACACCATATATTTT
D: NA; V: TRBV7-3; J: TRBJ1-2; size: many; CDR3: CASSNRGYTF; DNA: TGTGCCAGCAGTAATAGGGGCTACACCTTC
D: TRBD2; V: TRBV20-1; J: TRBJ2-3; size: many; CDR3: CSAAMPAGETDTQYF; DNA: TGCAGTGCTGCGATGCCAGCGGGAGAGACAGATACGCAGTATTTT
D: NA; V: TRBV12-3/TRBV12-4; J: TRBJ2-2; size: NA; CDR3: CASSLRGGTGELFF; DNA: TGTGCCAGCAGTTTAAGGGGGGGCACCGGGGAGCTGTTTTTT
D: NA; V: TRBV3-1; J: TRBJ2-2; size: once; CDR3: CASSQGNRVGTGELFF; DNA: TGTGCCAGCAGCCAAGGAAACAGGGTAGGCACCGGGGAGCTGTTTTTT
D: NA; V: TRBV2; J: TRBJ1-1; size: many; CDR3: CASRTGRKNTEAFF; DNA: TGTGCCAGCAGGACGGGACGGAAAAACACTGAAGCTTTCTTT
D: NA; V: TRBV2; J: TRBJ1-6; size: many; CDR3: CASSGGDLGVGSPLHF; DNA: TGTGCCAGCAGTGGTGGGGACTTAGGGGTCGGTTCACCCCTCCACTTT
D: NA; V: TRBV2; J: TRBJ2-7; size: few; CDR3: CASSTAGATSYEQYF; DNA: TGTGCCAGCAGTACGGCAGGGGCCACCTCCTACGAGCAGTACTTC
D: NA; V: TRBV7-2; J: TRBJ1-6; size: many; CDR3: CASSFQGESPLHF; DNA: TGTGCCAGCAGTTTCCAGGGCGAGTCACCCCTCCACTTT
D: NA; V: TRBV29-1; J: TRBJ1-5; size: once; CDR3: CSGPGYKGDQPQHF; DNA: TGCAGCGGACCCGGATACAAAGGGGATCAGCCCCAGCATTTT
D: TRBD1; V: TRBV6-1; J: TRBJ2-7; size: NA; CDR3: CASSFVDRGRLRVQYF; DNA: TGTGCCAGCAGCTTCGTCGACAGGGGGCGCCTAAGAGTCCAGTACTTC
D: NA; V: TRBV20-1; J: TRBJ2-5; size: many; CDR3: CSAMGETQYF; DNA: TGCAGTGCTATGGGAGAGACCCAGTACTTC
D: NA; V: TRBV7-2; J: TRBJ1-1; size: few; CDR3: CASSSHGQMNTEAFF; DNA: TGTGCCAGCAGCAGCCACGGTCAAATGAACACTGAAGCTTTCTTT
D: NA; V: TRBV10-2; J: TRBJ1-1; size: once; CDR3: CATRDVKAEAFF; DNA: TGCGCCACCAGGGACGTGAAGGCTGAAGCTTTCTTT
D: NA; V: TRBV7-9; J: TRBJ2-7; size: NA; CDR3: CASSWSPYGQYF; DNA: TGTGCCAGCAGCTGGAGTCCCTACGGGCAGTACTTC
D: NA; V: TRBV7-8; J: TRBJ1-6; size: many; CDR3: CASSLAPGSYNSPLHF; DNA: TGTGCCAGCAGCTTAGCTCCGGGCAGCTATAATTCACCCCTCCACTTT
D: NA; V: TRBV7-2; J: TRBJ1-5; size: many; CDR3: CASSRQATGNQPQHF; DNA: TGTGCCAGCAGCCGGCAAGCGACGGGGAATCAGCCCCAGCATTTT
D: NA; V: TRBV14; J: TRBJ2-2; size: NA; CDR3: CASSQQGASGELFF; DNA: TGTGCCAGCAGCCAACAGGGGGCCAGCGGGGAGCTGTTCTTT
D: NA; V: TRBV7-2; J: TRBJ1-6; size: NA; CDR3: CASSYDSYNSPLHF; DNA: TGTGCCAGCAGTTACGACAGCTATAATTCACCCCTCCACTTT
D: NA; V: TRBV11-2; J: TRBJ1-3; size: once; CDR3: CASSLVSSGNTIYF; DNA: TGTGCCAGCAGCTTAGTCTCCTCTGGAAACACCATATATTTT
D: NA; V: TRBV20-1; J: TRBJ2-7; size: few; CDR3: CSALDRRIYEQYF; DNA: TGCAGTGCTCTGGACAGAAGAATTTACGAGCAGTACTTC
D: NA; V: TRBV19; J: TRBJ2-7; size: NA; CDR3: CASSMGVRAGISYEQYF; DNA: TGTGCCAGTAGTATGGGAGTTCGGGCAGGAATCTCCTACGAGCAGTACTTC
D: NA; V: TRBV15; J: TRBJ2-2; size: many; CDR3: CATSTRLGGTGELFF; DNA: TGTGCCACCAGCACGAGACTAGGGGGGACCGGGGAGCTGTTTTTT
D: NA; V: TRBV19; J: TRBJ2-3; size: many; CDR3: CASSERDTQYF; DNA: TGTGCCAGTAGTGAACGTGATACGCAGTATTTT
D: NA; V: TRBV9; J: TRBJ1-5; size: few; CDR3: CASSVDDRRTGNQPQHF; DNA: TGTGCCAGCAGCGTAGACGACAGGCGAACTGGCAATCAGCCCCAGCATTTT